This T cell receptor beta chain comes out of a study of cytomegalovirus exposure and HLA in healthy donors. Notes on the study in general: Previous analysis showed most TCR beta V segments were productive about 87% or about 30% of the time. Researchers reported in a later analysis that a missense DCLRE1C variant was tied to TCR beta V- and J-gene trimming.

This clone was counted only a few times. The target antigen is unknown. The PCR contained 60 Vbeta and 13 Jbeta primers. Assay used: immunoSEQ multiplex PCR; TCRdb lists only in-frame clones, some missing. Of around 38,000 clones listed, 66% are singletons. The sequence derives from a man aged 50 or older in good health and CMV-seropositive. The sequencing sample was made of PBMCs.

CDR3 sequence (DNA): TGCAGCGTCATTCAGGGCTTAGAGACCCAGTACTTC. Translating gives CSVIQGLETQYF. This chain joins TRBV29-1 and TRBJ2-5; TRBD1 might be the D (5 bases). CDR1 and CDR2 from the germline V gene are SQVTM and ANQGSEA. The CDR3 sequence is 12 residues long. Trimming took 6 bases from V and 4 from J, leaving 12 bases between them.